This T cell receptor (beta chain) originates from a study of tumor-infiltrating lymphocytes in primary liver carcinoma. Study in general: Staging of the tumors gave T1-T3 N0M0, with widths of 4.2 to 10 cm.

There are 17 residues in the CDR3. The V end was cut by 0 bases, the J end by 7 bases, with 19 bases between. CDR1 is MNHEY, CDR2 SVGEGT, per germline. It was unsorted whole blood that yielded blood RNA, and germline DNA was also extracted. Researchers generated TCR beta cDNA from approximately 520 ng of total RNA, relying on a constant-region primer. Amplification in three nested multiplex PCR rounds with slightly modified ARM-PCR gave rise to TCR beta libraries. Primers for the first two PCR rounds were TRBV1-TRBV30 forward primers and a C-beta reverse primer (around 10 cycles per round). Using its own MiXCR run on the multiplex PCR reads, TCRdb lists one record per CDR3 protein. Of 300,000 to 400,000 distinct CDR3 sequences detected, around three fifths appear once; the ten largest clones hold about 6.3%. On this clonotype: With a much larger clone just one base away, this may be a read error.

The chain is built from TRBV6-2 or TRBV6-3 and TRBJ1-5; TRBD1 is a possible D gene (6 bases). Material for sequencing was peripheral blood. The receptor's source is a man in his forties with primary liver carcinoma and hepatitis B virus infection. The CDR3 DNA sequence: TGTGCCAGCAGTTACTCGATTCGCAGGGGTCCAGGGCAGCCCCAGCATTTT. Amino acid sequence: CASSYSIRRGPGQPQHF.